The 4 T cell receptor beta chains below were found in one sample sequenced in a study of spatial heterogeneity in lung cancer. TCRdb called the 5' RACE reads again in MiXCR, with one record for every CDR3 protein. The table includes 21,000 or so distinct CDR3 sequences, roughly 6.7% detected once. Time point in this sample: sample taken at primary tumor resection. What these receptors recognize is not known. Study results and limitations: Tumors with more nonsynonymous mutations had more expanded intratumoral alpha and beta TCRs.

The sequencing here drew on lung tumor tissue, taken at surgery. The source is a male donor with early-stage non-small cell lung cancer.

In its sample, this clonotype ranks as medium-sized. The chain recombines TRBV20-1 with TRBJ2-7; the D gene is possibly TRBD1 (6 bases). Germline loops: CDR1 DFQATT, CDR2 SNEGSKA (reference sequence). The CDR3 is made up of 13 amino acids. Trimming removed 4 bases at V and 0 bases at J, with 10 bases between. Here the CDR3 DNA reads TGCAGTGCTACTCCGGGACACTCCTACGAGCAGTACTTC. It codes for CSATPGHSYEQYF.

This clonotype was recorded at least ten times. The gene calls are TRBV6-2 or TRBV6-3 and TRBJ1-5; 9 bases line up with TRBD1. V dropped 0 bases and J dropped 0; count of bases not matched to a gene: 9. The CDR3 covers 19 residues. Germline V gene lookup returns CDR1 MNHEY and CDR2 SVGEGT. CDR3 DNA: TGTGCCAGCAGTTACTCGACCGGGACAGGGCTCTATAGCAATCAGCCCCAGCATTTT. Protein: CASSYSTGTGLYSNQPQHF.

This clonotype was counted ten times or more. The V and J genes are TRBV16 and TRBJ2-7, with D possibly being TRBD1 (5 bases). V was clipped by 2 bases and J by 2 bases, with 7 bases between them. Germline assignment: CDR1 KGHSY and CDR2 FQNENV. This CDR3 comprises 13 residues. The CDR3 region is CASSQGRAYEQYF. Written as DNA, the CDR3 is TGTGCCAGCAGCCAAGGCAGGGCCTACGAGCAGTACTTC.

This clonotype was detected a few times. The chain links TRBV5-4 to TRBJ2-1; weak D call: TRBD2 (5 bases). V was cut by 4 bases and J by 7 bases, with 12 bases left in between. The CDR3 contains 13 residues. Germline assignment: CDR1 SGHNT and CDR2 YYREEE (reference sequence). CDR3 bases: TGTGCCAGCAGCAGAGACCGGAGGAATGAGCAGTTCTTC. This codes for CASSRDRRNEQFF. The entire variable domain, with the rest obtained from reference TRBV5-4 and TRBJ2-1, is as follows: ETGVTQSPTHLIKTRGQQVTLRCSSQSGHNTVSWYQQALGQGPQFIFQYYREEENGRGNFPPRFSGLQFPNYSSELNVNALELDDSALYLCASSRDRRNEQFFGPGTRLTVL.